Following are 4 T cell receptor beta chains from one sample sequenced in a study of cytomegalovirus exposure and HLA in healthy donors. In the PCR, 60 Vbeta and 13 Jbeta primers were used. TCRdb keeps only in-frame clones here, not all; method: immunoSEQ multiplex PCR. This table holds over 100,000 clones, 70% to 85% found once. What was sequenced was PBMCs. The receptors derive from a woman in her late teens or twenties in good health and CMV-seropositive.

V and J are TRBV18 and TRBJ2-5, with no clear D. Germline V gives CDR1 KGHSH, CDR2 LQKENI. V was shortened by 5 bases and J by 3 bases, with 10 bases between the two germline ends. This CDR3 is built from 13 residues. The CDR3 nucleotides read TGTGCCAGCTCATACGGGTTTGAAGAGACCCAGTACTTC. Translation: CASSYGFEETQYF. Based on the CDR3 plus reference TRBV18 and TRBJ2-5, the full variable domain is NAGVMQNPRHLVRRRGQEARLRCSPMKGHSHVYWYRQLPEEGLKFMVYLQKENIIDESGMPKERFSAEFPKEGPSILRIQQVVRGDSAAYFCASSYGFEETQYFGPGTRLLVL.

The V call is TRBV25-1, the J call TRBJ2-5; D perhaps matches TRBD2 (6 bases). The end of the DNA aligns better with TRBJ2-7, so the J call may be wrong. Germline CDR1 and CDR2: MGHDK and SYGVNS. The CDR3 consists of 13 residues. The CDR3 region has the DNA TGTGCCAGCAGTGGGCGGGGATCCTACGAGCAGTACTTC. Protein product: CASSGRGSYEQYF.

The chain couples TRBV5-6 to TRBJ1-3; no clear D. The CDR3 covers 17 residues. V lost 5 bases, J lost 4 bases, and 22 bases lay in between. Germline V gene data show CDR1 as SGHDT and CDR2 as YYEEEE. The chain's CDR3 is CASRIYGRTTDGNTIYF. The CDR3 DNA is TGTGCCAGCAGAATTTACGGACGGACTACGGACGGAAACACCATATATTTT.

The V gene is TRBV6-1, the J gene TRBJ1-5; D remains unclear. The CDR3 has 13 residues. Germline V gives CDR1 MNHNS, CDR2 SASEGT. V was cut by 5 bases and J by 0 bases, with 5 bases left in between. The CDR3 DNA follows: TGTGCCAGCAGTTATCTTAGCAATCAGCCCCAGCATTTT. Translating gives CASSYLSNQPQHF.